Here is one TCR beta chain with its context. This specimen comes from a study of blood T cell repertoires in COVID-19. Profiled with immunoSEQ multiplex PCR; TCRdb holds only in-frame clones, not every one. The sample holds 200,000 to 250,000 clones, approximately 84% seen once. CDR3 length equals 15 residues. Germline V gene data show CDR1 as SGHDT and CDR2 as YYEEEE. Losses at the gene ends were 4 bases for V and 9 bases for J; bases not matched to a gene: 13. V and J are TRBV5-6 and TRBJ1-2, with 9 nucleotides matching TRBD1. The clonotype comes from a woman over 75 with COVID-19, enrolled during active disease. Sample: peripheral blood. In DNA, the CDR3 is TGTGCCAGCAGCCTACAGGGGGCGCTTCCCAGCAGCTACACCTTC. This codes for CASSLQGALPSSYTF.